The 9 T cell receptor beta chains given below trace back to one sample, sequenced in a study of blood T cell repertoires in COVID-19. Sequencing was performed with immunoSEQ multiplex PCR; in TCRdb, only in-frame clones are kept and a portion is missing. The sample has around 300,000 clones, roughly 85% seen once. Specimen: peripheral blood. The receptor set was obtained from a human donor in a cohort sampled during active COVID-19.

This rearrangement joins TRBV5-1 to TRBJ2-2, with TRBD2 as a possible D gene (6 bases). There are 14 residues in the CDR3. V was clipped by 3 bases and J by 2 bases, with 8 bases between them. The germline CDR1 and CDR2 sequences are SGHRS and YFSETQ. CDR3 amino acids: CASSSEGNTGELFF. For the CDR3, the DNA is TGCGCCAGCAGCTCGGAGGGTAACACCGGGGAGCTGTTTTTT.

Of note for this clone: The DNA is left out, because the CDR3 cannot be placed on it with certainty; the CDR3 is given as TCRdb lists it. The V gene is TRBV27, the J gene TRBJ1-1; the D call in the table, TRBD1, was not verified against the DNA. CDR1 is MNHEY and CDR2 is SMNVEV in the germline V gene (reference sequence). Inclusive of both ends, the CDR3 amounts to 14 amino acids. The CDR3 is CASILGQGNTEAFF.

In its sample, this clone was seen once. CDR3 residues: CASSAPTGRYWGTGELFF. In DNA form, the CDR3 reads TGTGCCAGCAGTGCACCGACAGGGCGATACTGGGGGACCGGGGAGCTGTTTTTT. The V call is TRBV6-1, the J call TRBJ2-2, with 7 bases lining up with TRBD1. The CDR3 sequence is 18 residues long. Unmatched junction bases numbered 16, after V lost 4 bases and J lost 5 bases. The germline gives CDR1 MNHNS, CDR2 SASEGT.

V gene TRBV18 combines with J gene TRBJ2-1, with 12 bases fitting TRBD2. Trimming took 8 bases from V and 1 from J; bases not matched to a gene: 3. Germline V gene lookup returns CDR1 KGHSH and CDR2 LQKENI. CDR3 length equals 15 residues. CDR3 bases: TGTGCCAGCCGACTAGCGGGGGTTTCCTACAATGAGCAGTTCTTC. It is translated as CASRLAGVSYNEQFF.

This clone was seen a few times. The genes are TRBV7-3 and TRBJ2-1; TRBD2 agrees at 11 bases. Per the germline V gene, CDR1 is SGHTA and CDR2 is FQGTGA. The V gene end was trimmed by 5 bases and the J gene end by 12 bases; junction bases not matched to a gene: 15. The CDR3 is 16 residues long. The CDR3 DNA follows: TGTGCCAGCAGCCCTGAAAAGGGACTAGCGGACAAGAGGCAGTTCTTC. Protein: CASSPEKGLADKRQFF.

The chain recombines TRBV3-1 (or the pseudogene TRBV3-2) with TRBJ1-4; 7 bases map to TRBD1. The CDR3 has 16 residues. Germline V gene sequence: CDR1 LGHDT, CDR2 YNNKEL (reference sequence). Losses at the gene ends were 4 bases for V and 4 bases for J; bases not matched to a gene: 9. CDR3 in amino acids: CASSLRLRDSNEKLFF. DNA of the CDR3: TGTGCCAGCAGCCTCCGCCTCAGGGACAGTAATGAAAAACTGTTTTTT.

The DNA of the CDR3 is TGCAGCGTTTACAGGGGAAACACCATATATTTT. It is translated as CSVYRGNTIYF. The chain is built from TRBV29-1 and TRBJ1-3; possibly TRBD1 for D (5 bases). From germline, CDR1 is SQVTM and CDR2 ANQGSEA. The CDR3 spans 11 residues. Deletions cut 5 bases from V and 4 bases from J, with 6 bases between.

The chain has TRBV6-5 and TRBJ1-1; 7 bases map to TRBD1. The CDR3 loop spans 14 amino acids. V shed 4 bases, J shed 0 bases, and the junction held 2 bases outside the gene matches. The germline V gene encodes CDR1 MNHEY and CDR2 SVGAGI. The CDR3: CASSLGQMNTEAFF. For the CDR3, the DNA is TGTGCCAGCAGTTTGGGACAGATGAACACTGAAGCTTTCTTT.

Notes on this clone: Other DNA sequences in the same sample also yield this CDR3. CDR3 amino acids: CASSLTGRDQPQHF. In nucleotides, the CDR3 is TGCGCCAGCAGCTTGACAGGTAGGGATCAGCCCCAGCATTTT. The V call is TRBV5-1, the J call TRBJ1-5, with D possibly being TRBD1 (5 bases). Germline V gene lookup returns CDR1 SGHRS and CDR2 YFSETQ. V was trimmed by 1 base and J by 5 bases, leaving 10 bases between them. The CDR3 covers 14 residues.